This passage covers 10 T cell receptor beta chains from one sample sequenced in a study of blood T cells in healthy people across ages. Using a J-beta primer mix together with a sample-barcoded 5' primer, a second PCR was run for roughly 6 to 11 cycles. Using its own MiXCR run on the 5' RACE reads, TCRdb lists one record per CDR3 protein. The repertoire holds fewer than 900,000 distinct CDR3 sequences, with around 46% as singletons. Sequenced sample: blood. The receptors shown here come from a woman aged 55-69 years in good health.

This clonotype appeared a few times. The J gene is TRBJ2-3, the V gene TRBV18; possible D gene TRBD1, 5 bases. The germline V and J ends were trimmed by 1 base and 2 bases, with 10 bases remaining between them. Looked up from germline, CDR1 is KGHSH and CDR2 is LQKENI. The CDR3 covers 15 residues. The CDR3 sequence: CASSPRKGSTDTQYF. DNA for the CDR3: TGTGCCAGCTCACCACGTAAGGGGTCCACAGATACGCAGTATTTT.

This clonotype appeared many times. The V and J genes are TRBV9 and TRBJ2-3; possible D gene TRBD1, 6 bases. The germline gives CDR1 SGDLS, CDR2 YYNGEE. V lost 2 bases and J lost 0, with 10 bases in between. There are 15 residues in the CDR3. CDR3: CASSVNRASTDTQYF. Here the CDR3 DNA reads TGTGCCAGCAGCGTTAACAGGGCAAGCACAGATACGCAGTATTTT.

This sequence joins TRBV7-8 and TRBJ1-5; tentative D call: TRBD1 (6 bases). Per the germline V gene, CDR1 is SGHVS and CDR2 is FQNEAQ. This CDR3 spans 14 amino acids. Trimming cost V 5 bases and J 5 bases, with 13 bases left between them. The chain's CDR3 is CASSPEGGYQPQHF. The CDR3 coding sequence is TGTGCCAGCAGCCCAGAGGGGGGTTATCAGCCCCAGCATTTT.

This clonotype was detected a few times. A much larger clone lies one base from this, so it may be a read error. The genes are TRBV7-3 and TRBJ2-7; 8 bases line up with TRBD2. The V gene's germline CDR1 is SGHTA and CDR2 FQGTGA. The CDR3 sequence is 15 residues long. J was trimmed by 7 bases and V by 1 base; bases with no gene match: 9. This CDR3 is CASSLNSGRDNEQYF. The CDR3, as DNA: TGTGCCAGCAGCTTAAACAGCGGGAGAGACAATGAGCAGTACTTC. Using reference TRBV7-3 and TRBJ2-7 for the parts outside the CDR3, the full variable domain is GAGVSQTPSNKVTEKGKYVELRCDPISGHTALYWYRQSLGQGPEFLIYFQGTGAADDSGLPNDRFFAVRPEGSVSTLKIQRTERGDSAVYLCASSLNSGRDNEQYFGPGTRLTVT.

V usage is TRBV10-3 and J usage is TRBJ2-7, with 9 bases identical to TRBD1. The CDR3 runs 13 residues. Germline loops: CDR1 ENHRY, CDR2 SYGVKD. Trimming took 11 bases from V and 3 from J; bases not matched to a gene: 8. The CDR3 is CAVSGQGIYEQYF. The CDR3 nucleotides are TGTGCCGTCTCAGGACAGGGGATCTACGAGCAGTACTTC.

CDR3 coding DNA: TGTGCCAGCAGCTTAACAGGGGGCAGCGGCTACACCTTC. Translating it yields CASSLTGGSGYTF. V gene TRBV7-8 combines with J gene TRBJ1-2; TRBD1 matches at 9 bases. CDR1 SGHVS and CDR2 FQNEAQ come from the germline V gene. V lost 2 bases and J lost 8; bases outside the gene matches: 3. The CDR3 is 13 residues long.

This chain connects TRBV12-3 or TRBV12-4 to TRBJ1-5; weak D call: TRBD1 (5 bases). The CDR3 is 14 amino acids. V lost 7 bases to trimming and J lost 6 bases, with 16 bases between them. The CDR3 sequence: CASMKGEGSQPQHF. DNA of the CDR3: TGTGCCAGCATGAAAGGGGAGGGCAGTCAGCCCCAGCATTTT.

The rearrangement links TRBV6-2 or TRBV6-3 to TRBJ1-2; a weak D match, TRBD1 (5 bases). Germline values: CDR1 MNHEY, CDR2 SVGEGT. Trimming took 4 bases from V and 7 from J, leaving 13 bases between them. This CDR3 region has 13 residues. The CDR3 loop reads CASSSDGGVGYTF. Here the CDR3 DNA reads TGTGCCAGCAGTTCTGACGGGGGAGTTGGCTACACCTTC.

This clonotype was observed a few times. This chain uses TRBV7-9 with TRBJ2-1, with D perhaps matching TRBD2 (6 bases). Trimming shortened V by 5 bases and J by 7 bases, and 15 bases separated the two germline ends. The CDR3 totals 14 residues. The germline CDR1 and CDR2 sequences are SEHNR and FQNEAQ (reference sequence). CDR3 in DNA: TGTGCCAGCAGCCCGACGGGAGCTCAAAATGAGCAGTTCTTC. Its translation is CASSPTGAQNEQFF.

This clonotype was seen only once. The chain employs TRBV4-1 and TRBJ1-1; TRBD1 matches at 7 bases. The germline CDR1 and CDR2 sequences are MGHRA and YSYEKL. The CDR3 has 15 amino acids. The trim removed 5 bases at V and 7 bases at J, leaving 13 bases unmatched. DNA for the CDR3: TGCGCCAGCAGCTTAACCTCACAGGGGTTGAGTGAAGCTTTCTTT. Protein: CASSLTSQGLSEAFF.